This T cell receptor beta chain was sequenced for a study of T cell clones after liver transplantation. About the research overall: Samples came from ITN030ST, which attempted immunosuppression withdrawal within 2 years of liver transplantation.

Germline values: CDR1 SQVTM, CDR2 ANQGSEA. The CDR3 is 14 amino acids. Trimming removed 7 bases from V and 8 bases from J; junction bases left unmatched: 15. Repertoires were generated with immunoSEQ multiplex PCR, while TCRdb's copy carries only in-frame clones and drops some. The sample holds some 70,000 clones, around 80% seen once. The sequence came from a human donor who received a liver transplant. The source material was CD4+ T cells from blood, sampled before liver transplant. The V call is TRBV29-1, the J call TRBJ1-2, with TRBD1 matching 8 bases. CDR3 sequence reads: CSAQWGQGAGGYTF. The CDR3 DNA follows: TGCAGCGCCCAGTGGGGGCAGGGGGCTGGAGGCTACACCTTC.